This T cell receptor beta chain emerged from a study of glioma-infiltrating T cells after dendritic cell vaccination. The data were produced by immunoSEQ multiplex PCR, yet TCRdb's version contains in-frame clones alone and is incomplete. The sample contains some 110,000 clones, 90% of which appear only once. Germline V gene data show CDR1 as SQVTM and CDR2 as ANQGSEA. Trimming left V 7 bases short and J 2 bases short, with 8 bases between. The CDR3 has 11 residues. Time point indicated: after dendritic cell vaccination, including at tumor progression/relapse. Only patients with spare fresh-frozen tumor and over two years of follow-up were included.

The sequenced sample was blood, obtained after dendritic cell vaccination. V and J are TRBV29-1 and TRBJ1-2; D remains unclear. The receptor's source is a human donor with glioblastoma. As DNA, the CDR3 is TGCAGCGGCACCGGGAACTATGGCTACACCTTC. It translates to CSGTGNYGYTF.